This is a list of T cell receptor beta chains from one sample in a study of shared clonotypes between healthy human individuals. Profiled with immunoSEQ multiplex PCR; TCRdb holds only in-frame clones, not every one. Of under 2,500,000 clones in the sample, approximately 96% were seen once. Sequencing input: naive CD4+ T cells sorted from blood. Source of these receptors: a young man in good health. The CDR3 runs from the conserved cysteine through the conserved F or W. Fields, in order: V gene, J gene, clone size, D gene, CDR3 protein, CDR3 DNA. A D gene is named only where the DNA matches it firmly. Rows may omit the clone size; those that give it use once, few, many or a size class.

>TRBV10-3|TRBJ2-2|NA|TRBD1
CAISAPTGATGELFF
TGTGCCATCAGTGCACCGACAGGGGCCACCGGGGAGCTGTTTTTT
>TRBV5-8|TRBJ2-3|NA|NA
CASTIPGGTDTQYF
TGTGCCAGCACCATTCCCGGGGGCACAGATACGCAGTATTTT
>TRBV9|TRBJ1-3|NA|NA
CASSAGRGDTIYF
TGTGCCAGCAGCGCCGGTAGAGGGGACACCATATATTTT
>TRBV6-5|TRBJ1-5|NA|NA
CAAREDGGNQPQHF
TGTGCCGCGAGGGAGGATGGTGGGAATCAGCCCCAGCATTTT
>TRBV25-1|TRBJ2-7|once|NA
CASSQAEQTYEQYF
TGTGCCAGCAGTCAGGCGGAACAGACCTACGAGCAGTACTTC
>TRBV5-1|TRBJ2-5|NA|TRBD1
CASSGTGGRRETQYF
TGCGCCAGCAGCGGGACAGGGGGACGAAGAGAGACCCAGTACTTC
>TRBV6-6|TRBJ1-5|NA|NA
CASRLLGGNQPQHF
TGTGCCAGCAGACTGCTCGGAGGCAATCAGCCCCAGCATTTT
>TRBV10-3|TRBJ2-5|NA|NA
CATASSYQGETQYF
TGTGCCACTGCGAGCTCTTATCAGGGCGAGACCCAGTACTTC
>TRBV6-5|TRBJ2-2|NA|NA
CASSRGNTGELFF
TGTGCCAGCTCAAGGGGGAACACCGGGGAGCTGTTTTTT
>TRBV30|TRBJ2-1|NA|TRBD2
CAWSVLLAGTPSNEQFF
TGTGCCTGGAGTGTACTACTAGCGGGAACCCCCTCCAATGAGCAGTTCTTC
>TRBV6-6|TRBJ2-7|once|TRBD1
CASSYPTGVGYEQYF
TGTGCCAGCAGTTACCCTACAGGGGTGGGCTACGAGCAGTACTTC
>TRBV7-2|TRBJ2-1|NA|NA
CASSRGLSDNEQFF
TGTGCCAGCAGCCGCGGACTATCCGACAATGAGCAGTTCTTC
>TRBV18|TRBJ2-1|NA|TRBD1
CASSPRDRNLWQFF
TGTGCCAGCTCACCACGGGACAGAAACCTTTGGCAGTTCTTC
>TRBV2|TRBJ1-1|NA|NA
CATKRTALPLNTEAFF
TGTGCCACCAAAAGGACAGCCCTACCTTTGAACACTGAAGCTTTCTTT
>TRBV28|TRBJ2-7|NA|TRBD1
CASTSLGTGRDEQYF
TGTGCCAGCACTTCCCTTGGGACAGGGCGCGACGAGCAGTACTTC
>TRBV28|TRBJ1-1|NA|NA
CASSLPPGAGVNTEAFF
TGTGCCAGCAGTTTACCCCCAGGGGCAGGGGTGAACACTGAAGCTTTCTTT
>TRBV20-1|TRBJ1-2|NA|TRBD1
CSPDREDGYTF
TGCAGTCCTGACAGGGAAGACGGCTACACCTTC
>TRBV29-1|TRBJ2-1|NA|TRBD2
CSVVRLADNEQFF
TGCAGCGTTGTAAGACTAGCGGACAATGAGCAGTTCTTC
>TRBV28|TRBJ2-3|once|NA
CASRVGGTSSTDTQYF
TGTGCCAGCAGGGTTGGGGGTACCTCTAGCACAGATACGCAGTATTTT
>TRBV6-6|TRBJ2-5|NA|NA
CASSYSGQRPQETQYF
TGTGCCAGCAGTTACTCGGGGCAAAGACCCCAAGAGACCCAGTACTTC
>TRBV19|TRBJ1-5|NA|NA
CASRLGSIYSNQPQHF
TGTGCCAGTAGACTGGGGTCAATCTATAGCAATCAGCCCCAGCATTTT
>TRBV7-9|TRBJ2-6|NA|NA
CASSPYRERANVLTF
TGTGCCAGCAGCCCCTACAGGGAGAGGGCCAACGTCCTGACTTTC
>TRBV13|TRBJ2-7|NA|TRBD2
CASSARGRRNEQYF
TGTGCCAGCAGCGCCCGCGGGAGAAGGAACGAGCAGTACTTC
>TRBV11-2|TRBJ1-1|NA|NA
CASSPTLNPRGRTTEAFF
TGTGCCAGCAGCCCGACTTTGAACCCCAGGGGCCGAACCACTGAAGCTTTCTTT
>TRBV7-2|TRBJ1-3|NA|NA
CASTWNGALRGNTIYF
TGTGCCAGCACCTGGAATGGGGCCCTGAGGGGCAACACCATATATTTT
>TRBV6-6|TRBJ2-2|NA|NA
CASSSAAGYTGELFF
TGTGCCAGCAGTTCTGCCGCCGGTTACACCGGGGAGCTGTTTTTT
>TRBV11-2|TRBJ2-7|NA|TRBD1
CASSSTGTGLMVRYEQYF
TGTGCCAGCAGCTCCACCGGGACAGGGCTTATGGTCCGCTACGAGCAGTACTTC
>TRBV9|TRBJ1-6|NA|TRBD1
CASSEGPGQGYNSPLHF
TGTGCCAGCAGCGAGGGCCCCGGACAGGGATATAATTCACCCCTCCACTTT
>TRBV2|TRBJ2-3|NA|TRBD2
CASSAPLGGGSGSTDTQYF
TGTGCCAGCAGCGCTCCTTTGGGGGGAGGGTCCGGAAGCACAGATACGCAGTATTTT
>TRBV5-1|TRBJ1-6|NA|NA
CASTEQGSYNSPLHF
TGCGCCAGCACTGAACAGGGCTCCTATAATTCACCCCTCCACTTT
>TRBV9|TRBJ2-1|NA|NA
CASSFRTEDNEQFF
TGTGCCAGCAGCTTCCGGACAGAGGACAATGAGCAGTTCTTC
>TRBV25-1|TRBJ2-3|NA|TRBD2
CASSESSGPRGMAQYF
TGTGCCAGCAGTGAATCTAGCGGGCCCCGGGGGATGGCGCAGTATTTT
>TRBV30|TRBJ2-3|NA|TRBD1
CAWGTGGTDTQYF
TGTGCCTGGGGGACAGGGGGAACAGATACGCAGTATTTT
>TRBV5-1|TRBJ2-7|NA|NA
CASSWGAEPNYEQYF
TGCGCCAGCAGCTGGGGGGCAGAGCCTAACTACGAGCAGTACTTC
>TRBV15|TRBJ1-2|NA|TRBD1
CATSGGQGSTYGYTF
TGTGCCACCAGCGGGGGACAGGGCTCTACCTATGGCTACACCTTC
>TRBV6-5|TRBJ2-1|NA|NA
CASRPNSGTYNEQFF
TGTGCCAGCAGGCCGAATAGCGGAACCTACAATGAGCAGTTCTTC
>TRBV5-6|TRBJ1-2|NA|NA
CASGPRLGEGYGYTF
TGTGCCAGCGGTCCGAGGCTAGGGGAAGGGTATGGCTACACCTTC
>TRBV10-3|TRBJ2-3|NA|TRBD2
CAIRDAGRAPDTQYF
TGTGCCATCAGGGACGCCGGGAGGGCCCCAGATACGCAGTATTTT
>TRBV6-5|TRBJ2-2|NA|TRBD1
CASSRTGAGVGELFF
TGTGCCAGCAGTCGGACAGGGGCCGGGGTCGGGGAGCTGTTTTTT
>TRBV6-5|TRBJ1-5|NA|NA
CASSRDTFSNQPQHF
TGTGCCAGCAGTCGGGACACATTTAGCAATCAGCCCCAGCATTTT